This T cell receptor beta chain stems from a study of blood T cells in healthy people across ages (dated by TCRdb to between 2015 and 2016). As for the study more broadly: In model experiments, template switching captured about one uniquely barcoded TCR beta cDNA molecule for every two T cells. Using deep sequencing normalized with unique cDNA molecular identifiers, the study measured how TCR beta repertoire diversity changes with age. The donors were divided into four age groups: young (average around 16 years), middle-aged (almost 40), aged (around 59) and long-lived (about 80). To avoid experimental bias, donors of different ages were spread randomly across the sequencing lanes. For two donors (one aged 18 to 29 and one aged 80 or older), the study analyzed two additional independent replicas of 1 million unique cDNA reads from the same blood draw.

Libraries were prepared through 5' RACE. Sequenced on an Illumina HiSeq 2500. A second PCR of about 7 to 12 cycles was run with a J-beta primer mix and a sample-barcoded 5' primer. Each TCR beta cDNA molecule received a unique molecular identifier from a template-switch 5' adaptor carrying 12 random nucleotides. Each sample yielded at least 2.5 million CDR3-containing paired-end reads. The Mint cDNA synthesis kit, primed by a TRBC-specific oligonucleotide, was used to synthesize first-strand cDNA from all RNA. Following uracil-DNA glycosylase treatment, all cDNA underwent a first 18-cycle PCR with the universal primers M1SS and BC2_uni_R. The published analysis was carried out like this. For normalization, 1 million high-quality reads, each with a distinct molecular identifier, were randomly selected from each sample. Reads sharing molecular identifiers were discarded rather than binned into consensus sequences. MiTCR, run with a Q25 quality threshold and the strictest error-elimination algorithm, handled CDR3 identification, clonotype clustering and error correction. Lower-bound total TCR beta diversity was estimated with a nonparametric unseen species model using Euler transformation. TCRdb passed the public sequencing reads through fastp at Q25 and MiXCR, retaining productive beta sequences. When rows share a CDR3 protein, they turn into one entry using the most common DNA and genes. The V and J calls shown here were made by TCRdb, not taken from the authors' results. The sample table contains approximately 1,000,000 distinct CDR3 sequences; only one count was recorded for over 35% of them. Approximately 20% of the sample comes from the top ten.

Summary of the overall study and its limitations: As age increased, observed TCR beta diversity per million T cells dropped in a roughly linear way, and a significant reduction was already evident by age roughly 40. Total diversity estimates from one million sequenced T cells were considered lower bounds and underestimates. Since profiling was done on bulk unsorted PBMCs, naive and antigen-experienced compartments could not be conclusively compared. There was a strong correlation between observed TCR beta diversity and the percentage of naive T cells measured by flow cytometry. Because donor CMV infection status was unknown, age-related changes in expanded clonotypes were potentially confounded. Compared with the aged group, the long-lived group had more naive CD4+ T cells, fewer expanded clones and increased TCR diversity, a pattern suggesting age selection.

At the junction V is shortened by 2 bases and J by 1 base, with 5 bases in between. The CDR3, cysteine through phenylalanine, is 13 amino acids long. The sequence is cut down to CDR3 DNA, 39 bases in frame from base 1. CDR1 and CDR2 (MNHEY, SVGAGI) derive from the germline V gene. The roughly 39 donors, aged about 6 to 95 years, were systemically healthy Caucasian individuals from Russia. Ten milliliters of peripheral blood were collected from each donor into EDTA-treated Vacutainer tubes. Ficoll-Paque density-gradient centrifugation was used to isolate PBMCs, with at least 6.5 million per sample. Total RNA was extracted from PBMCs with Trizol reagent, with at least 6 micrograms obtained per sample. For every donor, flow cytometry on a PBMC aliquot measured the percentage of naive CD45RAhigh/CD27high T cells. This clonotype was seen a handful of times. Its cognate antigen has yet to be identified. Qualities for individual bases were not recorded, and no much larger clone is one base off.

Sequenced sample: blood. The V gene is TRBV6-5 and the J gene is TRBJ2-5; the D gene is unclear. The receptor was derived from a woman in her sixties in good health. The sequence in DNA is TGTGCCAGCAGTTACGGAAGCCAAGAGACCCAGTACTTC. This gives the protein CASSYGSQETQYF.